These 22 T cell receptor beta chains share one sample of origin, sequenced in a study of immune cell composition in non-small cell lung cancer. Method: immunoSEQ multiplex PCR; TCRdb's copy keeps in-frame clones and lacks some. This repertoire shows approximately 3,000 clones, roughly 80% found once; its top ten account for 15% to 20%. Sample: lung tumor tissue. All receptors come from a human donor with non-small cell lung cancer.

The J gene is TRBJ1-2, the V gene TRBV30, with a tentative D call TRBD1 (5 bases). V lost 1 base to trimming and J lost 3 bases, with 12 bases between them. The CDR3 sequence is 14 residues long. CDR1 is GTSNPN and CDR2 is SVGIG in the germline V gene (reference sequence). As DNA, the CDR3 is TGTGCCTGGAGTGAAAAGGGGTTCGACTATGGCTACACCTTC. Its translation: CAWSEKGFDYGYTF.

V is TRBV9 and J is TRBJ1-1; a weak D match, TRBD1 (6 bases). V was trimmed by 0 bases and J by 5 bases, leaving 8 bases between them. The CDR3 runs 13 residues. CDR1 SGDLS and CDR2 YYNGEE come from the germline V gene. The CDR3 DNA sequence: TGTGCCAGCAGCGTAGGTGGGACAACTGAAGCTTTCTTT. It yields the protein CASSVGGTTEAFF.

Here the CDR3 DNA reads TGTGCCAGCTCACCAGTAGGGGGCGCTGGGGCCAACGTCCTGACTTTC. Translating it yields CASSPVGGAGANVLTF. The chain is built from TRBV18 and TRBJ2-6; 7 bases align to TRBD1. V shed 2 bases, J shed 2 bases, and the junction held 3 bases outside the gene matches. The CDR3 covers 16 residues. Per the germline V gene, CDR1 is KGHSH and CDR2 is LQKENI.

The V gene is TRBV21-1, the J gene TRBJ1-2; TRBD1 was called by the table and not checked on the DNA. TRBV21-1 is flagged as a pseudogene. The CDR3 runs 14 residues. CDR3 bases: TGTGCCAGCAGCAGATTTACAGGGGACTATGGCTACACCTTC. It yields the protein CASSRFTGDYGYTF.

The gene calls are TRBV2 and TRBJ1-1; 8 bases are shared with TRBD1. This CDR3 comprises 18 residues. V was pared by 1 base and J by 1 base, with 11 bases of the junction left unmatched. CDR1 is SNHLY, CDR2 FYNNEI, per germline. CDR3 loop: CASSEEGRGRRRNTEAFF. CDR3 sequence (DNA): TGTGCCAGCAGTGAAGAGGGCAGGGGGCGGCGGAGGAACACTGAAGCTTTCTTT.

This clone was counted a few times. The chain employs TRBV5-1 and TRBJ2-7; 11 nucleotides match TRBD2. The V gene's germline CDR1 is SGHRS and CDR2 YFSETQ. The CDR3 extends over 18 amino acids. After removal of 1 base from V and 3 bases from J, the junction contained 12 bases not matched to a gene. For the CDR3, the DNA is TGCGCCAGCAGCTTGCTCCCACCGGGACTAGCGGATCTCTACGAGCAGTACTTC. This encodes CASSLLPPGLADLYEQYF.

The chain has TRBV5-1 and TRBJ1-6; D is possibly TRBD1 (6 bases). Germline V lookup: CDR1 SGHRS, CDR2 YFSETQ. This CDR3 region has 13 residues. The ends were cut back, 6 bases at V and 8 bases at J, with 12 bases in the middle. CDR3 loop: CASKGGEDSPLHF. CDR3 nucleotides: TGCGCCAGCAAAGGGGGGGAGGATTCACCCCTCCACTTT.

V and J are TRBV27 and TRBJ1-5, with D tentatively TRBD1 (6 bases). Trimming cost V 5 bases and J 1 base, with 12 bases left between them. This CDR3 comprises 15 residues. The germline V gene encodes CDR1 MNHEY and CDR2 SMNVEV (reference sequence). CDR3 bases: TGTGCCAGCAGTCGGGAGGGGGGAAGCAATCAGCCCCAGCATTTT. This gives the protein CASSREGGSNQPQHF.

This sequence joins TRBV4-3 and TRBJ2-3; TRBD2 aligns across 8 bases. Per the germline V gene, CDR1 is LGHNA and CDR2 is YSLEER. V was pared by 3 bases and J by 1 base, with 6 bases of the junction left unmatched. The CDR3 loop spans 16 amino acids. The CDR3, as DNA: TGCGCCAGCAGCCAGACGGGACTAGTGGGCACAGATACGCAGTATTTT. Protein product: CASSQTGLVGTDTQYF.

This clone was seen only a few times. The chain carries TRBV7-2 and TRBJ1-1; D unclear. Germline values: CDR1 SGHTA, CDR2 FQGNSA. The CDR3 runs 13 residues. Trimming took 4 bases from V and 2 from J, leaving 8 bases between them. The DNA of the CDR3 is TGTGCCAGCAGCTCTTACACCAACACTGAAGCTTTCTTT. This sequence encodes CASSSYTNTEAFF.

This clone was observed a single time. This rearrangement joins TRBV4-2 to TRBJ1-1, with D maybe TRBD1 (6 bases). The CDR3 has 17 residues. V was shortened by 4 bases and J by 5 bases, with 23 bases between the two germline ends. Germline CDR1 is LGHNA and CDR2 is YNFKEQ. CDR3 loop: CASSRLLRGGAETEAFF. DNA for the CDR3: TGTGCCAGCAGCCGACTCCTGAGGGGGGGCGCGGAGACTGAAGCTTTCTTT.

DNA for the CDR3: TGTGCCAGCAGTTTAAAGACTAGCGGGGCCTACGAGCAGTACTTC. Its protein product is CASSLKTSGAYEQYF. J is TRBJ2-7 and V is TRBV27, with TRBD2 identical over 11 bases. CDR1 is MNHEY, CDR2 SMNVEV, per germline (reference sequence). The CDR3 runs to 15 residues. Trimming cost V 2 bases and J 2 bases; bases outside gene matches: 2.

The chain recombines TRBV5-1 with TRBJ2-7, with a weak D call TRBD1 (5 bases). From germline, CDR1 is SGHRS and CDR2 YFSETQ. The CDR3 loop spans 18 amino acids. The V end was cut by 4 bases, the J end by 1 base, with 24 bases between. The CDR3 loop is CASSLGPFVGDFSYEQYF. CDR3 nucleotide sequence: TGCGCCAGCAGCCTGGGGCCGTTTGTAGGGGATTTTTCCTACGAGCAGTACTTC.

The chain joins TRBV7-9 to TRBJ1-3; D perhaps matches TRBD1 (6 bases). The germline V gene has CDR1 SEHNR and CDR2 FQNEAQ (reference sequence). There are 15 residues in the CDR3. The V gene lost 6 bases and the J gene lost 4 bases, with 16 bases spanning the gap. CDR3 sequence reads: CASRLEGHSGNTIYF. Here the CDR3 DNA reads TGTGCCAGCAGACTAGAGGGACACTCCGGAAACACCATATATTTT.

The V and J genes are TRBV6-1 and TRBJ1-3, with D tentatively TRBD1 (6 bases). The V end lost 3 bases, the J end lost 4 bases, and 13 bases lay between the germline ends. Looked up from germline, CDR1 is MNHNS and CDR2 is SASEGT. The length of the CDR3 is 15 residues. This CDR3 reads CASSDPGASGNTIYF. In nucleotides, the CDR3 is TGTGCCAGCAGTGACCCAGGGGCGAGCGGAAACACCATATATTTT.

The chain recombines TRBV6-5 with TRBJ2-5; 8 bases are shared with TRBD2. The CDR3 sequence is 13 residues long. V shed 3 bases and J 6 bases; nucleotides not matched to a gene: 3. CDR1 is MNHEY and CDR2 is SVGAGI in the germline V gene. Here the CDR3 reads CASSYAGGKTQYF. The CDR3 region has the DNA TGTGCCAGCAGTTATGCGGGAGGCAAGACCCAGTACTTC.

This clone was detected a few times. The chain links TRBV7-2 to TRBJ2-3; the D gene is possibly TRBD2 (6 bases). Germline loops: CDR1 SGHTA, CDR2 FQGNSA. The V end lost 3 bases, the J end lost 1 base, and 11 bases lay between the germline ends. The CDR3 totals 15 residues. The CDR3 sequence is CASSFGGGGTDTQYF. The CDR3 DNA follows: TGTGCCAGCAGCTTTGGGGGAGGAGGCACAGATACGCAGTATTTT.

This clone appeared once. The genes are TRBV5-4 and TRBJ2-1; D possibly corresponds to TRBD1 (5 bases). The length of the CDR3 is 15 residues. Germline CDR1 reads SGHNT; CDR2 reads YYREEE (reference sequence). The V end was cut by 3 bases, the J end by 3 bases, with 13 bases between. The CDR3: CASSSKGPLYNEQFF. CDR3 DNA sequence: TGTGCCAGCAGCTCCAAGGGGCCCCTCTACAATGAGCAGTTCTTC.

The gene calls are TRBV7-6 and TRBJ1-4, with D perhaps matching TRBD1 (6 bases). Germline V gives CDR1 SGHVS, CDR2 FNYEAQ. Trimming cost V 5 bases and J 7 bases, with 17 bases left between them. The CDR3 is 15 residues long. The CDR3 loop is CASSPRTDPGEKLFF. Here the CDR3 DNA reads TGTGCCAGCAGCCCGAGGACAGATCCTGGTGAAAAACTGTTTTTT.

The chain has TRBV7-2 and TRBJ2-3; the D gene is possibly TRBD1 (6 bases). This CDR3 region has 12 residues. The V gene lost 2 bases and the J gene lost 7 bases, with 7 bases spanning the gap. Germline lookup yields CDR1 SGHTA and CDR2 FQGNSA. The DNA of the CDR3 is TGTGCCAGCAGCTTACAGGGGCATACGCAGTATTTT. Its translation: CASSLQGHTQYF.

The chain combines TRBV29-1 with TRBJ1-2; TRBD1 might be the D (6 bases). Germline assignment: CDR1 SQVTM and CDR2 ANQGSEA. CDR3 length: 14 residues. V was cut by 6 bases and J by 6 bases, with 20 bases left in between. CDR3 sequence reads: CSVDPTGFIDGYTF. DNA for the CDR3: TGCAGCGTAGATCCGACAGGCTTTATCGATGGCTACACCTTC.

The chain couples TRBV19 to TRBJ2-6; D possibly corresponds to TRBD1 (5 bases). V gave up 8 bases and J gave up 4 bases, with 9 bases separating them. The CDR3 length is 13 residues. The germline CDR1 and CDR2 sequences are LNHDA and SQIVND (reference sequence). CDR3: CASQGSGANVLTF. DNA of the CDR3: TGTGCCAGTCAGGGTTCCGGGGCCAACGTCCTGACTTTC. Full variable domain (rest looked up from reference TRBV19 and TRBJ2-6): DGGITQSPKYLFRKEGQNVTLSCEQNLNHDAMYWYRQDPGQGLRLIYYSQIVNDFQKGDIAEGYSVSREKKESFPLTVTSAQKNPTAFYLCASQGSGANVLTFGAGSRLTVL.